Listed below are T cell receptor beta chains from one sample, sequenced in a study of cytomegalovirus exposure and HLA in healthy donors. Clones were sequenced by immunoSEQ multiplex PCR, and TCRdb holds only the in-frame ones, with some missing. This sample has approximately 140,000 clones, with around three quarters found just once. Specimen: PBMCs. The receptors derive from a man aged 35-49 years in good health and CMV-seropositive. Both conserved end residues are part of each CDR3. Each record gives: V gene, CDR3 length, clone size, J gene, D gene, CDR3 protein, CDR3 DNA. D genes are given only for firm matches. Clone size is stated in some rows and not others, as once, few, many or a class when expanded.

>TRBV5-5|15|-|TRBJ1-1|TRBD1
CASSTRQGVNTEAFF
TGTGCCAGCAGCACCCGTCAGGGGGTGAACACTGAAGCTTTCTTT
>TRBV5-1|15|-|TRBJ1-6|TRBD1
CASSLGTGENSPLHF
TGCGCCAGCAGCTTGGGGACAGGAGAAAATTCACCCCTCCACTTT
>TRBV9|15|-|TRBJ2-1|-
CASSVQRSNHNEQFF
TGTGCCAGCAGCGTCCAGCGTTCTAATCACAATGAGCAGTTCTTC
>TRBV28|12|-|TRBJ2-7|-
CASSLIPLEQYF
TGTGCCAGCAGTTTAATCCCCTTGGAGCAGTACTTC
>TRBV18|19|-|TRBJ2-2|TRBD2
CASSPSGLAGSTGSGELFF
TGTGCCAGCTCACCTTCGGGACTAGCGGGAAGTACTGGTTCCGGGGAGCTGTTTTTT
>TRBV4-3|15|-|TRBJ2-7|-
CASSQVGDNTYEQYF
TGCGCCAGCAGCCAAGTCGGGGACAATACCTACGAGCAGTACTTC
>TRBV19|12|-|TRBJ2-1|-
CASSGGLTEQFF
TGTGCCAGTAGTGGGGGGTTGACCGAGCAGTTCTTC
>TRBV5-1|18|-|TRBJ2-7|-
CASSLAAGATQISYEQYF
TGCGCCAGCAGCTTGGCGGCAGGGGCAACGCAAATATCCTACGAGCAGTACTTC
>TRBV4-3|16|-|TRBJ2-1|-
CASSQDLISAYNEQFF
TGCGCCAGCAGCCAAGATCTGATTAGTGCTTACAATGAGCAGTTCTTC
>TRBV4-1|16|few|TRBJ1-6|TRBD1
CASSQDGTGVNSPLHF
TGCGCCAGCAGCCAAGACGGGACAGGGGTCAATTCACCCCTCCACTTT
>TRBV27|15|few|TRBJ2-6|-
CATWSLSSGANVLTF
TGTGCCACCTGGTCTCTGAGCTCTGGGGCCAACGTCCTGACTTTC
>TRBV29-1|12|-|TRBJ2-5|-
CSVEANQETQYF
TGCAGCGTTGAAGCCAACCAAGAGACCCAGTACTTC
>TRBV7-8|16|-|TRBJ2-3|TRBD2
CASSPLAGGPLDTQYF
TGTGCCAGCAGCCCACTAGCGGGAGGGCCTTTGGATACGCAGTATTTT
>TRBV5-4|13|-|TRBJ2-3|TRBD1
CASRKGTVDTQYF
TGTGCCAGCAGAAAAGGGACAGTAGATACGCAGTATTTT
>TRBV28|17|-|TRBJ2-7|TRBD1
CASSLSPRQGGSYEQYF
TGTGCCAGCAGTTTATCCCCTAGACAGGGCGGCTCCTACGAGCAGTACTTC
>TRBV10-2|12|-|TRBJ1-1|-
CASSEGRFEAFF
TGCGCCAGCAGTGAGGGCAGGTTTGAAGCTTTCTTT
>TRBV30|15|-|TRBJ2-3|-
CAWSIGHQSTDTQYF
TGTGCCTGGAGTATCGGACACCAGAGCACAGATACGCAGTATTTT
>TRBV5-4|17|-|TRBJ1-4|TRBD1
CASSLEGQGTTNEKLFF
TGTGCCAGCAGCTTGGAAGGACAGGGGACAACTAATGAAAAACTGTTTTTT
>TRBV27|12|-|TRBJ2-3|-
CASSPDTDTQYF
TGTGCCAGCAGTCCAGACACAGATACGCAGTATTTT
>TRBV7-6|16|-|TRBJ2-5|TRBD2
CASSLGGTRNQETQYF
TGTGCCAGCAGCTTAGGTGGGACTAGGAATCAAGAGACCCAGTACTTC
>TRBV4-3|14|once|TRBJ2-3|-
CASSQVARTDTQYF
TGCGCCAGCAGCCAAGTGGCCCGCACAGATACGCAGTATTTT
>TRBV25-1|13|-|TRBJ2-5|-
CASRTDFRETQYF
TGTGCCAGCAGGACGGACTTTCGGGAGACCCAGTACTTC
>TRBV5-4|12|few|TRBJ1-6|-
CASGQNNSPLHF
TGTGCCAGCGGACAGAATAATTCACCCCTCCACTTT
>TRBV15|16|-|TRBJ2-5|-
CATSRDLGRGQETQYF
TGTGCCACCAGCAGAGATTTGGGCAGGGGCCAAGAGACCCAGTACTTC